The 13 T cell receptor beta chains given below trace back to one sample, sequenced in a study of blood T cells in healthy people across ages. A second PCR of 7 to 11 cycles used a sample-barcoded 5' primer and a J-beta primer mix. Via MiXCR, TCRdb re-called the 5' RACE reads, giving one row per CDR3 protein. The sample carries hundreds of thousands of distinct CDR3 sequences, 40% to 50% recorded once. The specimen sequenced was blood. The source of these receptors is a man between 60 and 70 years old in good health.

The chain has TRBV5-1 and TRBJ2-5; weak D call: TRBD1 (5 bases). Per germline, CDR1 SGHRS and CDR2 YFSETQ. The CDR3 runs to 14 residues. V was trimmed by 2 bases and J by 4 bases, leaving 12 bases between them. CDR3 in DNA: TGCGCCAGCAGCTTAGAAGACAGACGAGAGACCCAGTACTTC. It encodes CASSLEDRRETQYF.

The gene calls are TRBV7-9 and TRBJ1-1; 7 bases are shared with TRBD1. The CDR3 spans 15 residues. The ends lost 0 bases at V and 4 bases at J; junction bases unmatched: 5. Germline CDR1 is SEHNR and CDR2 is FQNEAQ (reference sequence). The CDR3 loop is CASSLAGGAGTEAFF. The CDR3 DNA follows: TGTGCCAGCAGCTTAGCAGGGGGCGCAGGCACTGAAGCTTTCTTT.

This clonotype has just a few counts. The rearrangement links TRBV7-2 to TRBJ2-1; TRBD2 agrees at 13 bases. There are 18 residues in the CDR3. Germline CDR1 reads SGHTA; CDR2 reads FQGNSA. V gave up 5 bases and J gave up 4 bases; unmatched junction bases: 11. In DNA form, the CDR3 reads TGTGCCAGCAGCCTTACCGGGACTAGCGGGGCTTGGTACAATGAGCAGTTCTTC. Translating it yields CASSLTGTSGAWYNEQFF.

This clonotype has ten or more counts. The chain combines TRBV6-1 with TRBJ1-5; D unresolved. CDR3 length: 15 amino acids. Germline values: CDR1 MNHNS, CDR2 SASEGT. Trimming took 6 bases from V and 0 from J, leaving 12 bases between them. CDR3 in amino acids: CASRPSADSNQPQHF. The CDR3 coding sequence is TGTGCCAGCAGGCCCTCGGCGGATAGCAATCAGCCCCAGCATTTT.

This clonotype was observed at least ten times. The rearrangement joins TRBV20-1 to TRBJ1-2; D not resolved. Per germline, CDR1 DFQATT and CDR2 SNEGSKA (reference sequence). This CDR3 region has 12 residues. The V and J ends lost 7 bases and 3 bases respectively, with 12 bases between them. Written as DNA, the CDR3 is TGCAGTGATCAAGGGATTGACTATGGCTACACCTTC. Protein sequence: CSDQGIDYGYTF.

This clonotype was recorded once. The CDR3 region has the DNA TGTGCCAGCCTCCGGGCGGCCGAAGATACGCAGTATTTT. Protein: CASLRAAEDTQYF. V usage is TRBV6-5 and J usage is TRBJ2-3; D gene unclear. This CDR3 has 13 residues. Trimming left V 8 bases short and J 5 bases short, with 14 bases between. The germline CDR1 and CDR2 sequences are MNHEY and SVGAGI.

A few counts support this clonotype. The J gene is TRBJ2-5, the V gene TRBV11-3; tentative D call: TRBD2 (7 bases). Germline-derived CDR1 and CDR2 are SGHNT and YENEEA. There are 17 residues in the CDR3. V shed 0 bases and J shed 4 bases, with 18 bases lying between them. CDR3 sequence reads: CASSLDGRGGRVETQYF. The DNA for the CDR3 is TGTGCCAGCAGCTTAGATGGGAGGGGGGGCCGAGTAGAGACCCAGTACTTC.

This chain uses TRBV5-1 with TRBJ2-7; D perhaps matches TRBD1 (5 bases). Trimming cost V 1 base and J 0 bases, with 11 bases left between them. CDR3 length: 15 residues. Germline V gene sequence: CDR1 SGHRS, CDR2 YFSETQ. The CDR3, as DNA: TGCGCCAGCAGCTTGACCAGGGCAAGCTCCTACGAGCAGTACTTC. Protein product: CASSLTRASSYEQYF.

The V and J genes are TRBV12-3 or TRBV12-4 and TRBJ2-7; 8 positions agree with TRBD1. The CDR3 loop spans 14 amino acids. The V segment lost 9 bases and the J segment 5 bases; nucleotides outside the gene matches: 12. CDR3 amino acids: CAREDTMTGDEQYF. CDR3 DNA sequence: TGTGCCAGGGAGGACACAATGACAGGGGACGAGCAGTACTTC.

The V and J genes are TRBV12-3 or TRBV12-4 and TRBJ1-1; D is undetermined. V lost 3 bases and J lost 4, with 9 bases in between. This CDR3 contains 13 residues. In nucleotides, the CDR3 is TGTGCCAGCAGTTTTGAACGGTTCACTGAAGCTTTCTTT. This encodes CASSFERFTEAFF.

The V and J genes are TRBV5-1 and TRBJ2-2, with a possible D match to TRBD1 (5 bases). The V end lost 6 bases, the J end lost 3 bases, and 9 bases lay between the germline ends. The CDR3 loop spans 13 amino acids. CDR1 SGHRS and CDR2 YFSETQ come from the germline V gene. The DNA for the CDR3 is TGCGCCAGCACCGCCAGGGACACCGGGGAGCTGTTTTTT. Translated, it gives CASTARDTGELFF.

A remark on this clonotype: A read error may be the cause here, since a much bigger clone is one base away. V and J are TRBV7-2 and TRBJ1-2, with D perhaps TRBD1 (5 bases). CDR3 length equals 14 residues. CDR1 is SGHTA and CDR2 is FQGNSA in the germline V gene. CDR3 DNA sequence: TGTGCCTGCAGCTCCTCCGGGGGTGTCTATGGCTACACCTTC. It encodes CACSSSGGVYGYTF. The full variable domain, completed using reference TRBV7-2 and TRBJ1-2, is GAGVSQSPSNKVTEKGKDVELRCDPISGHTALYWYRQSLGQGLEFLIYFQGNSAPDKSGLPSDRFSAERTGGSVSTLTIQRTQQEDSAVYLCACSSSGGVYGYTFGSGTRLTVV.

This clonotype was seen a handful of times. The V gene is TRBV27, the J gene TRBJ1-2, with 8 bases fitting TRBD1. Germline V gene lookup returns CDR1 MNHEY and CDR2 SMNVEV (reference sequence). The CDR3 is 13 amino acids. The junction had 7 bases not matched to a gene; V was cut back by 6 bases and J by 7 bases. CDR3 residues: CASSQGQACGYTF. DNA for the CDR3: TGTGCCAGCAGCCAGGGACAGGCTTGTGGCTACACCTTC.